The 30 T cell receptor beta chains below were found in one sample sequenced in a study of blood T cell repertoires in COVID-19. TCRdb's table, derived via immunoSEQ multiplex PCR, lists solely in-frame clones and lacks some. The data hold over 200,000 clones, with 91% observed a single time. The specimen sequenced was peripheral blood. The receptors were sampled from a young adult with COVID-19, enrolled during active disease.

The chain is built from TRBV25-1 and TRBJ2-7; TRBD2 is a possible D gene (5 bases). The V gene lost 4 bases and the J gene lost 9 bases, with 10 bases spanning the gap. Per germline, CDR1 MGHDK and CDR2 SYGVNS. There are 11 residues in the CDR3. The CDR3 sequence: CASSVYGGQYF. DNA for the CDR3: TGTGCCAGCAGTGTTTATGGAGGGCAGTACTTC.

J is TRBJ2-3 and V is TRBV18; 11 bases are shared with TRBD2. There are 16 residues in the CDR3. Germline trimming cut 2 bases from V and 6 bases from J; bases unmatched to any gene: 7. Germline CDR1 KGHSH, CDR2 LQKENI. CDR3 sequence (DNA): TGTGCCAGCTCACCAGAGACTAGCGGGATTGGGGATACGCAGTATTTT. It is translated as CASSPETSGIGDTQYF.

The chain employs TRBV4-1 and TRBJ2-7; 7 bases align to TRBD2. The ends lost 2 bases at V and 0 bases at J; junction bases unmatched: 4. Per germline, CDR1 MGHRA and CDR2 YSYEKL. The CDR3 spans 15 residues. The CDR3 DNA reads as TGCGCCAGCAGCCAACCAAGCGGGGCCTCCTACGAGCAGTACTTC. This codes for CASSQPSGASYEQYF.

This clone was picked up one time. V and J are TRBV10-3 and TRBJ1-4; D unresolved. CDR1 ENHRY and CDR2 SYGVKD come from the germline V gene. This CDR3 spans 12 amino acids. The ends were cut back, 3 bases at V and 7 bases at J, with 6 bases in the middle. The CDR3 DNA reads TGTGCCATCAGTGAAGGAGGTGAAAAACTGTTTTTT. Translation: CAISEGGEKLFF.

This clone was seen more than once but under ten times. The J gene is TRBJ1-2, the V gene TRBV3-1 (or the pseudogene TRBV3-2); 8 bases fit TRBD1. The CDR3 runs 16 residues. V was clipped by 1 base and J by 5 bases; unmatched bases: 9. Germline V lookup: CDR1 LGHDT, CDR2 YNNKEL (reference sequence). In DNA form, the CDR3 reads TGTGCCAGCAGCCAAGCTGACAGGGGAAGAAATTATGGCTACACCTTC. It is translated as CASSQADRGRNYGYTF.

The gene calls are TRBV4-1 and TRBJ2-3, with 9 bases that match TRBD2. CDR3 length: 15 amino acids. Germline V gene lookup returns CDR1 MGHRA and CDR2 YSYEKL. V lost 4 bases to trimming and J lost 6 bases; unmatched junction nucleotides: 8. The CDR3 DNA is TGCGCCAGCAGCCGAGCGGGAGGATCTTGGGATACGCAGTATTTT. This codes for CASSRAGGSWDTQYF.

The chain employs TRBV6-2 or TRBV6-3 and TRBJ1-6; possible D gene TRBD1, 6 bases. V lost 2 bases and J 8 bases, leaving 13 bases between the germline ends. In germline, CDR1 is MNHEY, CDR2 SVGEGT. This CDR3 spans 15 amino acids. The CDR3 nucleotides are TGTGCCAGCAGTTACCCTGGGACAAAGGATTCACCCCTCCACTTT. This codes for CASSYPGTKDSPLHF.

The CDR3 spells CASSLGANTGELFF. CDR3 nucleotides: TGTGCCAGCAGCTTAGGAGCCAACACCGGGGAGCTGTTTTTT. The rearrangement joins TRBV7-3 to TRBJ2-2; D remains unclear. The CDR3 extends over 14 amino acids. Germline lookup yields CDR1 SGHTA and CDR2 FQGTGA. Trimming pared 2 bases from V and 2 bases from J, leaving 6 bases between.

V gene TRBV27 combines with J gene TRBJ2-3, with D possibly matching TRBD2 (6 bases). The CDR3 is 13 amino acids. The germline V gene encodes CDR1 MNHEY and CDR2 SMNVEV (reference sequence). Trimming stripped 5 bases from V and 3 bases from J, with 9 bases between. CDR3 sequence reads: CASSGGGTDTQYF. In DNA form, the CDR3 reads TGTGCCAGCAGTGGCGGAGGGACAGATACGCAGTATTTT.

This sequence joins TRBV10-3 and TRBJ1-2; 7 bases agree with TRBD1. The trim removed 3 bases at V and 4 bases at J, leaving 2 bases unmatched. Germline lookup yields CDR1 ENHRY and CDR2 SYGVKD. This CDR3 is 13 amino acids long. The CDR3 protein is CAISEQGIYGYTF. The CDR3 bases are TGTGCCATCAGTGAACAGGGGATCTATGGCTACACCTTC.

This chain links TRBV7-9 with TRBJ2-5, with D possibly matching TRBD2 (5 bases). Germline CDR1 SEHNR, CDR2 FQNEAQ (reference sequence). The CDR3 runs 13 residues. The germline V and J ends were trimmed by 7 bases and 5 bases, with 14 bases remaining between them. In DNA, the CDR3 is TGTGCCAGCATCGGGATTTTCGGGGAGACCCAGTACTTC. Its protein is CASIGIFGETQYF.

The V gene is TRBV7-9, the J gene TRBJ2-7; 9 positions agree with TRBD2. The V and J ends lost 5 bases and 4 bases, in that order; junction bases with no gene match: 12. The CDR3 is made up of 16 amino acids. CDR1 and CDR2 (germline): SEHNR, FQNEAQ (reference sequence). The CDR3 spells CASSPEGGRASYEQYF. CDR3 bases: TGTGCCAGCAGCCCAGAAGGCGGGAGGGCCTCATACGAGCAGTACTTC. The full variable domain, completed using reference TRBV7-9 and TRBJ2-7, is DTGVSQNPRHKITKRGQNVTFRCDPISEHNRLYWYRQTLGQGPEFLTYFQNEAQLEKSRLLSDRFSAERPKGSFSTLEIQRTEQGDSAMYLCASSPEGGRASYEQYFGPGTRLTVT.

The CDR3 reads CASTPGGSQPQHF. The CDR3 bases are TGTGCCAGCACCCCAGGAGGAAGTCAGCCCCAGCATTTT. The chain has TRBV6-2 or TRBV6-3 and TRBJ1-5; D is unresolved. The germline CDR1 and CDR2 sequences are MNHEY and SVGEGT. CDR3 length: 13 amino acids. Between the trimmed V and J ends, which lost 7 bases and 6 bases, there was a span of 13 bases.

CDR3 nucleotides: TGTGCCAGCAGTCCCACCGGGACAGGGGTCGGCTACACCTTC. Amino acid sequence: CASSPTGTGVGYTF. V and J are TRBV6-5 and TRBJ1-2; 10 bases line up with TRBD1. The CDR3 is 14 amino acids. After removal of 5 bases from V and 8 bases from J, the junction contained 8 bases not matched to a gene. Germline assignment: CDR1 MNHEY and CDR2 SVGAGI.

The rearrangement joins TRBV28 to TRBJ2-5; 8 bases match TRBD2. Germline V gene lookup returns CDR1 MDHEN and CDR2 SYDVKM. Unmatched junction bases numbered 8, after V lost 5 bases and J lost 0 bases. The CDR3 has 16 amino acids. The CDR3 nucleotides read TGTGCCAGCAGTCTTGTGGGCGGGGGGCACCAAGAGACCCAGTACTTC. Translated, it gives CASSLVGGGHQETQYF. Drawing the rest from reference TRBV28 and TRBJ2-5, the complete variable domain is DVKVTQSSRYLVKRTGEKVFLECVQDMDHENMFWYRQDPGLGLRLIYFSYDVKMKEKGDIPEGYSVSREKKERFSLILESASTNQTSMYLCASSLVGGGHQETQYFGPGTRLLVL.

This chain links TRBV9 with TRBJ1-5; D uncertain. Per germline, CDR1 SGDLS and CDR2 YYNGEE. CDR3 size: 13 residues. Trimming cost V 3 bases and J 4 bases, with 8 bases left between them. The CDR3 nucleotides read TGTGCCAGCAGCGCCTCAGGAAATCAGCCCCAGCATTTT. Translation gives CASSASGNQPQHF.

V gene TRBV19 combines with J gene TRBJ2-2; 7 bases match TRBD1. The V and J ends lost 5 bases and 2 bases, in that order; junction bases with no gene match: 8. The germline CDR1 and CDR2 sequences are LNHDA and SQIVND (reference sequence). This CDR3 has 16 amino acids. The CDR3 reads CASSPGQRLNTGELFF. The CDR3 DNA is TGTGCCAGTAGTCCGGGACAGAGACTTAACACCGGGGAGCTGTTTTTT.

The chain combines TRBV27 with TRBJ1-1, with a tentative D call TRBD1 (5 bases). Trimming pared 4 bases from V and 2 bases from J, leaving 11 bases between. CDR3 length: 14 residues. Germline assignment: CDR1 MNHEY and CDR2 SMNVEV (reference sequence). The CDR3: CASSSFDSNTEAFF. The CDR3 DNA is TGTGCCAGCAGTTCGTTTGACAGTAACACTGAAGCTTTCTTT.

The rearrangement joins TRBV21-1 to TRBJ2-5; no check of the table's D call, TRBD1, against the DNA was made. TRBV21-1 is marked as a pseudogene. The CDR3 sequence is 18 residues long. Here the CDR3 DNA reads TGTGCCAGCAGCACCCCGCCTAACAGGGAAAGAAGGAGAGAGACCCAGTACTTC. This codes for CASSTPPNRERRRETQYF.

The chain is built from TRBV4-1 and TRBJ2-1, with 8 bases identical to TRBD1. The J segment lost 6 bases and the V segment lost 1 base, leaving 5 bases of the junction unmatched. The germline CDR1 and CDR2 sequences are MGHRA and YSYEKL. There are 15 residues in the CDR3. The CDR3 DNA is TGCGCCAGCAGCCAAGTGACAGGGGAGGTCAATGAGCAGTTCTTC. It specifies CASSQVTGEVNEQFF.

V and J are TRBV12-3 or TRBV12-4 and TRBJ2-5; TRBD2 is a possible D gene (5 bases). Trimming shortened V by 2 bases and J by 7 bases, and 11 bases separated the two germline ends. The CDR3 has 13 amino acids. CDR3 residues: CASSLWLEGTQYF. CDR3 nucleotides: TGTGCCAGCAGTTTATGGCTAGAGGGGACCCAGTACTTC.

The chain employs TRBV11-3 and TRBJ1-1; a weak D match, TRBD1 (5 bases). CDR1 is SGHNT and CDR2 is YENEEA in the germline V gene. The CDR3 covers 13 residues. Trimming took off 1 base at V and 8 bases at J, with 11 bases between the two ends. The CDR3 nucleotides are TGTGCCAGCAGCTTAGGGGGCTCGGCCGAAGCTTTCTTT. Amino acid sequence: CASSLGGSAEAFF. Looking up the rest from reference TRBV11-3 and TRBJ1-1 gives the full variable domain: EAGVVQSPRYKIIEKKQPVAFWCNPISGHNTLYWYLQNLGQGPELLIRYENEEAVDDSQLPKDRFSAERLKGVDSTLKIQPAELGDSAVYLCASSLGGSAEAFFGQGTRLTVV.

The CDR3: CASSQTGGRQETQYF. CDR3 nucleotide sequence: TGCGCCAGCAGCCAAACCGGGGGTCGGCAAGAGACCCAGTACTTC. The chain combines TRBV4-1 with TRBJ2-5; a possible D gene is TRBD2 (6 bases). The CDR3 is 15 residues long. The germline gives CDR1 MGHRA, CDR2 YSYEKL. The V and J ends lost 2 bases and 2 bases respectively, with 12 bases between them.

V and J are TRBV4-1 and TRBJ2-1, with 12 bases that match TRBD2. The CDR3 contains 19 residues. The V and J ends lost 3 bases and 4 bases, in that order; junction bases with no gene match: 13. Germline CDR1 and CDR2: MGHRA and YSYEKL. The CDR3 DNA reads TGCGCCAGCAGCCACCAAGGGGCTAGCGGGAGGGGGGGGTACAATGAGCAGTTCTTC. This codes for CASSHQGASGRGGYNEQFF.

The chain combines TRBV28 with TRBJ2-7; 7 bases match TRBD2. The CDR3 contains 13 residues. Germline trimming cut 5 bases from V and 2 bases from J; bases unmatched to any gene: 3. Germline V gene sequence: CDR1 MDHEN, CDR2 SYDVKM. The CDR3 nucleotides read TGTGCCAGCAGTCAGCGGGATGCCTACGAGCAGTACTTC. The encoded protein is CASSQRDAYEQYF.

The chain is built from TRBV5-1 and TRBJ1-2, with a tentative D call TRBD1 (5 bases). Trimming stripped 4 bases from V and 3 bases from J, with 16 bases between. This CDR3 contains 15 residues. Germline V gene sequence: CDR1 SGHRS, CDR2 YFSETQ. The CDR3 region is CASSTGAGRDYGYTF. The DNA of the CDR3 is TGCGCCAGCAGCACCGGCGCAGGGAGGGACTATGGCTACACCTTC.

The V call is TRBV2, the J call TRBJ1-5, with 9 bases aligning to TRBD1. The V and J ends lost 8 bases and 3 bases, in that order; junction bases with no gene match: 5. Germline CDR1 reads SNHLY; CDR2 reads FYNNEI. The CDR3 consists of 14 residues. As DNA, the CDR3 is TGTGCCAGCCGCTGGGACAGGGTCAATCAGCCCCAGCATTTT. It codes for CASRWDRVNQPQHF.

V usage is TRBV2 and J usage is TRBJ2-3, with 10 positions matching TRBD1. The CDR3 is made up of 13 amino acids. V shed 9 bases, J shed 7 bases, and the junction held 7 bases outside the gene matches. Germline V lookup: CDR1 SNHLY, CDR2 FYNNEI. Here the CDR3 reads CASETGGRYTQYF. DNA for the CDR3: TGTGCCAGTGAGACAGGGGGCAGGTATACGCAGTATTTT.

The chain recombines TRBV6-5 with TRBJ1-4; 9 bases are a match to TRBD1. Germline V gene lookup returns CDR1 MNHEY and CDR2 SVGAGI. The CDR3 spans 14 residues. Trimming cost V 6 bases and J 10 bases; bases outside gene matches: 9. The CDR3 is CASSRDREGGKLFF. The CDR3 coding sequence is TGTGCCAGCAGCCGGGACAGGGAAGGAGGAAAACTGTTTTTT.

The chain employs TRBV3-1 (or the pseudogene TRBV3-2) and TRBJ1-6, with 10 bases fitting TRBD1. Germline V lookup: CDR1 LGHDT, CDR2 YNNKEL (reference sequence). V dropped 5 bases and J dropped 7; count of bases not matched to a gene: 5. This CDR3 region has 15 residues. CDR3 nucleotides: TGTGCCAGCAGCTCCCGGACAGGGGGAAATTCACCCCTCCACTTT. This encodes CASSSRTGGNSPLHF.